This T cell receptor (beta chain) was retrieved from a study of low-dose radiotherapy and immunotherapy resistance in tumors. Overall study: Intravenously given cyclophosphamide 200 mg/m2 followed a two-week schedule that placed each dose one day before radiation and immunotherapy.

Covering alpha and beta chains, TRAV- and TRBV-specific primers were used for the first-strand cDNA. A constant-region primer paired with the V-primer adapter amplified TCRs over approximately 18 PCR cycles. TCRdb ran MiXCR on the reads and lists one entry per CDR3 protein. The profile shows about 39,000 distinct CDR3 sequences, around a third of them singletons. This clonotype is categorized as medium-sized. The time point: before trial treatment. Donors were dosed with nivolumab and ipilimumab; they also received aspirin, low-dose cyclophosphamide and low-dose radiotherapy. Looked up from germline, CDR1 is SGHNT and CDR2 is YYREEE (reference sequence). The CDR3 sequence is 14 residues long. V lost 3 bases to trimming and J lost 7 bases; unmatched junction nucleotides: 8.

The chain has TRBV5-4 and TRBJ2-3; 7 nucleotides align to TRBD1. This specimen consisted of PBMCs, obtained before treatment. The receptor's source is a male donor with gallbladder cancer. As DNA, the CDR3 is TGTGCCAGCAGCTCGCCGGGACAGAGCTATACGCAGTATTTT. This translates into CASSSPGQSYTQYF. The full variable domain, in which reference TRBV5-4 and TRBJ2-3 provide the parts outside the CDR3, is ETGVTQSPTHLIKTRGQQVTLRCSSQSGHNTVSWYQQALGQGPQFIFQYYREEENGRGNFPPRFSGLQFPNYSSELNVNALELDDSALYLCASSSPGQSYTQYFGPGTRLTVL.